The 13 T cell receptor beta chains presented below share a single source sample, sequenced in a study of blood T cell repertoires in COVID-19. The protocol was immunoSEQ multiplex PCR, while the TCRdb copy is restricted to in-frame clones and leaves out a portion. Of more than 55,000 clones in the sample, about 91% were seen once. Input material: peripheral blood. The receptor set was obtained from a man aged 50 to 59 with active COVID-19.

The genes are TRBV3-1 (or the pseudogene TRBV3-2) and TRBJ2-1; TRBD2 agrees at 11 bases. J lost 0 bases, V lost 4 bases, and 5 bases had no gene match. CDR1 LGHDT and CDR2 YNNKEL come from the germline V gene (reference sequence). The CDR3 is 17 residues long. Here the CDR3 reads CASSPGTSGVSYNEQFF. Written as DNA, the CDR3 is TGTGCCAGCAGCCCCGGGACTAGCGGAGTCTCCTACAATGAGCAGTTCTTC.

This clone has a single count. The V and J genes are TRBV19 and TRBJ1-3; 9 bases match TRBD1. Germline lookup yields CDR1 LNHDA and CDR2 SQIVND (reference sequence). CDR3 length: 16 residues. The V segment lost 4 bases and the J segment 1 base; nucleotides outside the gene matches: 5. The CDR3 bases are TGTGCCAGTAGTACCATCGGGACAGGGTCTGGAAACACCATATATTTT. This gives the protein CASSTIGTGSGNTIYF.

This chain joins TRBV24-1 and TRBJ2-3; 15 bases fit TRBD2. Trimming cost V 4 bases and J 6 bases; bases outside gene matches: 7. The CDR3 runs 17 residues. The germline V gene encodes CDR1 KGHDR and CDR2 SFDVKD. The CDR3 here is CATSDRTSGRAKDTQYF. The CDR3 DNA sequence: TGTGCCACCAGTGACAGGACTAGCGGGAGGGCCAAGGATACGCAGTATTTT.

The V call is TRBV7-8, the J call TRBJ2-5; D not certain. The V gene lost 4 bases and the J gene lost 1 base, with 16 bases spanning the gap. The length of the CDR3 is 16 residues. Per germline, CDR1 SGHVS and CDR2 FQNEAQ. The CDR3 DNA follows: TGTGCCAGCAGCTGGCAGGCCAGCAGCCCCCAAGAGACCCAGTACTTC. Translation: CASSWQASSPQETQYF. Based on the CDR3 plus reference TRBV7-8 and TRBJ2-5, the full variable domain is GAGVSQSPRYKVAKRGQDVALRCDPISGHVSLFWYQQALGQGPEFLTYFQNEAQLDKSGLPSDRFFAERPEGSVSTLKIQRTQQEDSAVYLCASSWQASSPQETQYFGPGTRLLVL.

This sequence joins TRBV4-1 and TRBJ2-5; 13 bases map to TRBD2. CDR3 size: 16 residues. Germline trimming cut 4 bases from V and 2 bases from J; bases unmatched to any gene: 4. The germline V gene encodes CDR1 MGHRA and CDR2 YSYEKL. The CDR3 is CASSRGLAGKQETQYF. The CDR3 DNA follows: TGCGCCAGCAGCCGGGGACTAGCGGGGAAACAAGAGACCCAGTACTTC.

The chain links TRBV11-3 to TRBJ2-1; 12 nucleotides agree with TRBD1. CDR1 is SGHNT, CDR2 YENEEA, per germline. Trimming took 4 bases from V and 10 from J; bases not matched to a gene: 8. The CDR3 consists of 15 residues. The chain's CDR3 is CASSSLGTGGHEQFF. The CDR3 region has the DNA TGTGCCAGCAGCTCCCTGGGGACAGGGGGCCACGAGCAGTTCTTC.

The gene calls are TRBV25-1 and TRBJ2-3, with 9 bases matching TRBD1. This CDR3 spans 13 amino acids. V trimming: 6 bases; J trimming: 11 bases; junction bases outside the gene matches: 9. Germline V gene lookup returns CDR1 MGHDK and CDR2 SYGVNS. The CDR3, as DNA: TGTGCCAGCAGAGGGACAGGGAGGACTTTGCAGTATTTT. Translation: CASRGTGRTLQYF.

This CDR3 reads CASIQPRVLVHANYGYTF. The DNA of the CDR3 is TGTGCCAGCATCCAACCACGAGTCCTGGTCCACGCTAACTATGGCTACACCTTC. The V gene is TRBV27, the J gene TRBJ1-2; D gene uncertain. The CDR3 is 18 amino acids. V was pared by 7 bases and J by 0 bases, with 24 bases between. Germline V gene lookup returns CDR1 MNHEY and CDR2 SMNVEV (reference sequence).

This chain joins TRBV5-1 and TRBJ2-4; TRBD1 is a possible D gene (6 bases). The ends were cut back, 2 bases at V and 4 bases at J, with 13 bases in the middle. Germline CDR1 reads SGHRS; CDR2 reads YFSETQ. CDR3 length: 15 residues. Written as DNA, the CDR3 is TGCGCCAGCAGCTTCATGGACAGCGATAAAAACATTCAGTACTTC. This sequence encodes CASSFMDSDKNIQYF.

This clone has just one count. At one boundary the junction diverges from the germline segment, which might be a read error. The chain is built from TRBV7-7 and TRBJ2-5; TRBD1 aligns across 9 bases. There are 19 residues in the CDR3. Germline V gene lookup returns CDR1 SSHAT and CDR2 FNYEAQ (reference sequence). CDR3 protein: CASSLGAFFGGTGKETQYF. The CDR3 coding sequence is TGTGCTAGCAGCTTAGGGGCGTTTTTTGGTGGGACAGGGAAAGAGACCCAGTACTTC.

The rearrangement uses TRBV11-2 and TRBJ2-1, with TRBD2 matching 8 bases. V was clipped by 7 bases and J by 7 bases; unmatched bases: 6. The CDR3 totals 13 residues. From germline, CDR1 is SGHAT and CDR2 FQNNGV. The chain's CDR3 is CASTLAGPNEQFF. The CDR3 region has the DNA TGTGCCAGCACCCTAGCGGGCCCGAATGAGCAGTTCTTC.

This sequence joins TRBV6-5 and TRBJ1-2; tentative D call: TRBD1 (5 bases). The germline V gene encodes CDR1 MNHEY and CDR2 SVGAGI. V was pared by 6 bases and J by 7 bases, with 15 bases between. The CDR3 is 13 amino acids. DNA for the CDR3: TGTGCCAGCAGGTCCAGGGAGGGGAGTGGCTACACCTTC. Its translation is CASRSREGSGYTF.

V is TRBV29-1 and J is TRBJ2-3; TRBD2 matches 9 bases. CDR3 size: 14 residues. Looked up from germline, CDR1 is SQVTM and CDR2 is ANQGSEA. V gave up 4 bases and J gave up 2 bases; unmatched junction bases: 4. This chain's CDR3 is CSVATSGPTDTQYF. In DNA form, the CDR3 reads TGCAGCGTTGCGACTAGCGGCCCCACAGATACGCAGTATTTT.